These 21 T cell receptor beta chains share one sample of origin, sequenced in a study of cytomegalovirus exposure and HLA in healthy donors. The PCR used 60 Vbeta and 13 Jbeta primers. Profiling relied on immunoSEQ multiplex PCR, and the TCRdb table lists in-frame clones only, not all of them. The table records under 150,000 clones, 79% of them present only once. Material: PBMCs. The receptor set was obtained from a man under 40 in good health and CMV-seropositive.

The chain joins TRBV30 to TRBJ2-3; the D is unclear. The CDR3 consists of 11 residues. The V end lost 3 bases, the J end lost 6 bases, and 7 bases lay between the germline ends. CDR1 and CDR2 (germline): GTSNPN, SVGIG (reference sequence). CDR3 region: CAWSNGDTQYF. As DNA, the CDR3 is TGTGCCTGGAGCAATGGCGATACGCAGTATTTT.

The table lists this clone with a few counts. Germline and junction disagree at one end, which may indicate a read error. This rearrangement joins TRBV9 to TRBJ2-6; TRBD1 might be the D (5 bases). CDR1 is SGDLS, CDR2 YYNGEE, per germline. The CDR3 loop spans 18 amino acids. This chain's CDR3 is CASSPRGFFYSGANGLTF. The CDR3 DNA reads TGTGCCAGCAGCCCAAGAGGCTTCTTCTACTCTGGGGCCAACGGCCTGACTTTC.

The chain uses TRBV5-4 and TRBJ1-6, with 9 bases that match TRBD1. Losses at the gene ends were 3 bases for V and 3 bases for J; bases not matched to a gene: 4. From germline, CDR1 is SGHNT and CDR2 YYREEE (reference sequence). CDR3 size: 16 residues. The CDR3 reads CASSSTGGDYNSPLHF. CDR3 sequence (DNA): TGTGCCAGCAGCTCCACAGGGGGCGACTATAATTCACCCCTCCACTTT.

The chain combines TRBV7-9 with TRBJ1-1, with 7 bases that match TRBD1. Germline CDR1 reads SEHNR; CDR2 reads FQNEAQ (reference sequence). V trimming: 6 bases; J trimming: 3 bases; junction bases outside the gene matches: 4. The CDR3 has 13 amino acids. The CDR3 loop reads CASSFDRDTEAFF. CDR3 DNA sequence: TGTGCCAGCAGTTTTGACAGGGACACTGAAGCTTTCTTT.

The chain uses TRBV4-2 and TRBJ2-7, with 8 positions matching TRBD2. The germline V gene has CDR1 LGHNA and CDR2 YNFKEQ. The CDR3 length is 16 residues. J gave up 2 bases and V 0 bases, and 6 bases lay outside the gene matches. CDR3 nucleotides: TGTGCCAGCAGCCAAGAAGGGCTAGCGGGCCCCTACGAGCAGTACTTC. It encodes CASSQEGLAGPYEQYF.

This chain connects TRBV5-1 to TRBJ2-1, with TRBD1 as a possible D gene (5 bases). Between the trimmed V and J ends, which lost 0 bases and 0 bases, there was a span of 10 bases. The CDR3 sequence is 16 residues long. Germline values: CDR1 SGHRS, CDR2 YFSETQ. CDR3 sequence (DNA): TGCGCCAGCAGCTTGGAGGGGCGAAGCTCCTACAATGAGCAGTTCTTC. This gives the protein CASSLEGRSSYNEQFF.

The chain carries TRBV14 and TRBJ1-2; D call uncertain. Germline CDR1 reads SGHDN; CDR2 reads FVKESK. CDR3 length: 13 amino acids. V lost 5 bases to trimming and J lost 4 bases, with 11 bases between them. CDR3 sequence reads: CASSSRITYGYTF. The DNA for the CDR3 is TGTGCCAGCAGCTCCAGGATTACCTATGGCTACACCTTC.

V gene TRBV5-1 combines with J gene TRBJ2-2, with 10 bases lining up with TRBD1. Trimming at V came to 5 bases and at J to 7 bases, leaving 11 bases not matched to a gene. The CDR3 has 16 residues. Per the germline V gene, CDR1 is SGHRS and CDR2 is YFSETQ. The CDR3 region is CASRERQGAFIGELFF. In DNA form, the CDR3 reads TGCGCCAGCAGAGAGAGACAGGGGGCGTTTATCGGGGAGCTGTTTTTT.

The CDR3 here is CASRLTGSGTEAFF. In DNA, the CDR3 is TGTGCCAGCAGGCTAACCGGGAGCGGCACTGAAGCTTTCTTT. The genes are TRBV6-5 and TRBJ1-1, with D unclear. Trimming left V 6 bases short and J 4 bases short, with 15 bases between. The CDR3 runs 14 residues. Germline V lookup: CDR1 MNHEY, CDR2 SVGAGI.

The table lists this clone with a few counts. The gene calls are TRBV5-3 and TRBJ1-2, with 12 bases lining up with TRBD1. TRBV5-3 is designated an ORF whose function remains uncertain. Germline trimming cut 2 bases from V and 8 bases from J; bases unmatched to any gene: 10. This CDR3 has 16 residues. The CDR3, as DNA: TGTGCCAGAAGCTTTTCGCAGGGGACAGGGGGCCTCGGCTACACCTTC. It is translated as CARSFSQGTGGLGYTF.

In its sample, this clone was seen a few times. The chain has TRBV7-2 and TRBJ1-5; a weak D match, TRBD1 (5 bases). V was shortened by 1 base and J by 2 bases, with 18 bases between the two germline ends. Germline V gene data show CDR1 as SGHTA and CDR2 as FQGNSA. The CDR3 length is 18 residues. The CDR3 sequence is CASSLVGPGRLRNQPQHF. CDR3 nucleotides: TGTGCCAGCAGCTTAGTAGGGCCAGGGCGGTTGCGCAATCAGCCCCAGCATTTT.

The chain couples TRBV6-5 to TRBJ2-3, with 10 bases aligning to TRBD2. The germline CDR1 and CDR2 sequences are MNHEY and SVGAGI. The ends lost 6 bases at V and 6 bases at J; junction bases unmatched: 9. The CDR3 runs to 15 residues. CDR3 protein: CASRPSGGGIDTQYF. CDR3 sequence (DNA): TGTGCCAGCAGACCGAGCGGGGGGGGGATCGATACGCAGTATTTT.

The genes are TRBV7-2 and TRBJ1-1; 11 bases match TRBD1. In germline, CDR1 is SGHTA, CDR2 FQGNSA. Losses at the gene ends were 0 bases for V and 1 base for J; bases not matched to a gene: 1. The CDR3 has 16 residues. CDR3 protein: CASSLAGTGGNTEAFF. The CDR3 DNA is TGTGCCAGCAGCTTAGCGGGGACAGGGGGGAACACTGAAGCTTTCTTT.

The genes are TRBV27 and TRBJ1-2; D gene uncertain. With 5 bases removed from V and 6 bases from J, the gap between germline ends came to 13 bases. The germline CDR1 and CDR2 sequences are MNHEY and SMNVEV (reference sequence). The CDR3 covers 13 residues. This CDR3 is CASSQDKIDGYTF. The CDR3 nucleotides read TGTGCCAGCAGTCAAGACAAGATCGATGGCTACACCTTC.

This clone occurred once. This chain links TRBV28 with TRBJ2-2; TRBD2 agrees at 14 bases. The CDR3 totals 21 residues. CDR1 MDHEN and CDR2 SYDVKM come from the germline V gene. J was trimmed by 4 bases and V by 6 bases; bases with no gene match: 19. The CDR3 DNA reads as TGTGCCAGCAGCCCTTCCCCCCCCGGGACTAGCGGGAGTTTTCTCACCGGGGAGCTGTTTTTT. Its protein product is CASSPSPPGTSGSFLTGELFF.

In DNA, the CDR3 is TGTGCCAGCAGCTTTACCGACCGGGGTTTCTTT. Translated: CASSFTDRGFF. J is TRBJ1-1 and V is TRBV7-9; D is unclear. In germline, CDR1 is SEHNR, CDR2 FQNEAQ (reference sequence). This CDR3 contains 11 residues. The V and J ends lost 3 bases and 13 bases respectively, with 12 bases between them.

The rearrangement links TRBV4-2 to TRBJ2-2, with 8 bases identical to TRBD1. V lost 2 bases and J lost 0; bases outside the gene matches: 8. This CDR3 is 18 amino acids long. CDR1 and CDR2 from the germline V gene are LGHNA and YNFKEQ. The CDR3 loop reads CASSQSLWTGPNTGELFF. The CDR3 DNA follows: TGTGCCAGCAGCCAATCGCTGTGGACAGGGCCGAACACCGGGGAGCTGTTTTTT.

The genes are TRBV4-3 and TRBJ2-4, with 8 bases aligning to TRBD1. V lost 2 bases and J lost 0; bases outside the gene matches: 15. The CDR3 spans 20 residues. The germline CDR1 and CDR2 sequences are LGHNA and YSLEER. CDR3 loop: CASSQKPPGQDILAKNIQYF. The CDR3, as DNA: TGCGCCAGCAGCCAAAAACCGCCGGGACAGGATATCCTAGCCAAAAACATTCAGTACTTC.

This clone came up once. V and J are TRBV4-3 and TRBJ2-5; the match to TRBD2 covers 13 bases. Per the germline V gene, CDR1 is LGHNA and CDR2 is YSLEER. Trimming took 3 bases from V and 5 from J; bases not matched to a gene: 12. This CDR3 has 18 amino acids. CDR3 DNA sequence: TGCGCCAGCAGCCACTGGACTAGCGGGGGCCCGGGGACCGAGACCCAGTACTTC. Encoded protein: CASSHWTSGGPGTETQYF.

The chain is built from TRBV5-6 and TRBJ2-2; D is uncertain. The CDR3 consists of 13 residues. V dropped 2 bases and J dropped 1 base, with 3 bases sitting between them. Germline V gene lookup returns CDR1 SGHDT and CDR2 YYEEEE. DNA of the CDR3: TGTGCCAGCAGCTTCTTGAACACCGGGGAGCTGTTTTTT. Translated, it gives CASSFLNTGELFF. Looking up the rest from reference TRBV5-6 and TRBJ2-2 gives the full variable domain: DAGVTQSPTHLIKTRGQQVTLRCSPKSGHDTVSWYQQALGQGPQFIFQYYEEEERQRGNFPDRFSGHQFPNYSSELNVNALLLGDSALYLCASSFLNTGELFFGEGSRLTVL.

J is TRBJ1-2 and V is TRBV19; 9 nucleotides line up with TRBD1. The germline gives CDR1 LNHDA, CDR2 SQIVND (reference sequence). J gave up 3 bases and V 6 bases, and 14 bases lay outside the gene matches. This CDR3 comprises 17 residues. CDR3 DNA: TGTGCCAGTAGGGGGACAGGGATGAAGTTTGTGGACTATGGCTACACCTTC. Translation gives CASRGTGMKFVDYGYTF.